This TCR beta chain was recorded in a study of vaccination effects on CD4 cells after COVID-19. About the study: Post-vaccine specimens arrived a median 72 days past the second dose. Study-wide points: In the study, convalescent patients were few, and early post-infection timepoints were absent.

Only a few counts were recorded for this clone. What it recognizes is unknown. Clones were sequenced by immunoSEQ multiplex PCR, and TCRdb holds only the in-frame ones, with some missing. The sample lists roughly 59,000 clones, approximately 78% occurring once. Prior to sequencing, the ViraFEST assay stimulated PBMC with viral peptide pools, which expanded the antigen-specific CD4+ T cells. Culture lasted about 11 days before CD4+ T cell isolation. Participants got two doses of BNT162b2 or mRNA-1273 vaccine. Culturing of around 1.9 million PBMC per well took place with around 10 IU/ml IL-2 and 9 to 10 ug/ml peptides. It was on days 3 and 7 that half the medium was replaced with IL-2 medium. The sequencing here drew on CD4+ T cells from PBMCs cultured with HCoV-OC43 spike peptides, taken after COVID-19 vaccination. This sample's subset: HCoV-OC43 spike overlapping peptide pool stimulation. The sequence came from a human donor who received a COVID-19 vaccine.

As DNA, the CDR3 is TGTGCCAGCAGCCCCCGTCGGTTACTGAACACTGAAGCTTTCTTT. Protein product: CASSPRRLLNTEAFF. The V call is TRBV11-2, the J call TRBJ1-1; D is unclear. V was trimmed by 5 bases and J by 0 bases, leaving 13 bases between them. Germline CDR1 is SGHAT and CDR2 is FQNNGV. CDR3 length: 15 amino acids.